These 5 T cell receptor beta chains were sequenced from one sample in a study of blood T cell repertoires in COVID-19. Clones were sequenced by immunoSEQ multiplex PCR, and TCRdb holds only the in-frame ones, with some missing. The sample includes some 100,000 clones, 60% to 85% of them seen just once. Sequenced input: peripheral blood. The receptors were gathered from a human donor in a cohort sampled during active or convalescent COVID-19.

In this sample, this clone turned up a few times. The chain couples TRBV6-5 to TRBJ1-5, with 9 nucleotides matching TRBD1. V lost 10 bases to trimming and J lost 5 bases; unmatched junction nucleotides: 6. The CDR3 covers 13 residues. Germline V gene data show CDR1 as MNHEY and CDR2 as SVGAGI. The CDR3 sequence: CATGQGFYQPQHF. CDR3 DNA sequence: TGTGCCACCGGACAGGGGTTTTATCAGCCCCAGCATTTT.

The genes are TRBV6-5 and TRBJ2-2; D is perhaps TRBD1 (5 bases). The CDR3 runs 12 residues. In germline, CDR1 is MNHEY, CDR2 SVGAGI. Trimming removed 11 bases from V and 5 bases from J, with 12 bases in between. The CDR3 DNA is TGTGCCGTAGGGGCAGGGACCGGGGAGCTGTTTTTT. Translation gives CAVGAGTGELFF.

CDR3 DNA: TGTGCCACCAGTGTGTCCCCGGTGAGTCAGCCCCAGCATTTT. It specifies CATSVSPVSQPQHF. The chain carries TRBV24-1 and TRBJ1-5; D is unresolved. This CDR3 contains 14 residues. Germline CDR1 is KGHDR and CDR2 is SFDVKD. V was cut by 5 bases and J by 6 bases, with 13 bases left in between.

The V and J genes are TRBV6-5 and TRBJ1-5; possible D gene TRBD1, 5 bases. Trimming shortened V by 5 bases and J by 3 bases, and 11 bases separated the two germline ends. The CDR3 consists of 14 residues. The germline V gene has CDR1 MNHEY and CDR2 SVGAGI. CDR3 loop: CASSPGTLNQPQHF. Here the CDR3 DNA reads TGTGCCAGCAGTCCCGGGACTCTCAATCAGCCCCAGCATTTT.

V gene TRBV7-9 combines with J gene TRBJ2-1, with 7 bases lining up with TRBD2. Germline CDR1 and CDR2: SEHNR and FQNEAQ (reference sequence). The CDR3 loop spans 19 amino acids. The V gene end was trimmed by 1 base and the J gene end by 0 bases; junction bases not matched to a gene: 12. The CDR3 sequence: CASSLGEKGLEGSYNEQFF. The CDR3 DNA reads TGTGCCAGCAGCTTAGGGGAAAAAGGACTAGAGGGCTCCTACAATGAGCAGTTCTTC.